Sequencing of this T cell receptor (beta chain) was carried out in a study of blood T cell repertoires in COVID-19. Study as a whole: Donors in the United States, Italy and Spain gave samples during acute or convalescent COVID-19. Sources were T cells, B-cell-depleted T cells, or PBMCs; the material itself was cDNA or gDNA.

Authors' methods: The authors estimated nucleated cell counts from reference gene primer amplification. Measured with immunoSEQ multiplex PCR; TCRdb has only the in-frame clones, and not every one. V, J and clone size are taken as reported in that table, and D and trimming were inferred from the DNA itself. This sample has 50,000 to 65,000 clones, with 65% to 85% found just once. This clonotype was sampled from a woman between 50 and 59 years old with active or convalescent COVID-19. Sequenced: peripheral blood.

CDR3 nucleotide sequence: TGTGCCAGTAGTACCACACCCCCATACGAGCAGTACTTC. Residues: CASSTTPPYEQYF. The V call is TRBV19, the J call TRBJ2-7, with unresolved D. Trimming pared 4 bases from V and 4 bases from J, leaving 11 bases between. Germline CDR1 is LNHDA and CDR2 is SQIVND (reference sequence). This CDR3 comprises 13 residues.